This T cell receptor beta chain came from a study of blood T cell repertoires in COVID-19 (dated by TCRdb to the early 2020s). For the wider study: Samples from collaborators originated in the United States, Italy and Spain and spanned both the acute and convalescent phases of COVID-19. The material from the prospective study consisted of cDNA or gDNA derived from T cells, B-cell-depleted T cells, or PBMCs. Subjects who had been exposed to COVID-19, were actively infected with it, or had recovered from it provided the deeply sampled blood TCRbeta repertoires that made up the dataset. The repertoires were released in a freely available public database meant as a resource for research on the immune response to SARS-CoV-2. Samples came from the ongoing ImmuneRACE study (first 160 participants) plus 1,254 subjects from 6 global collaborators. Sample metadata almost always included a de-identified subject ID, COVID-19 status, age in years and sex. Where available, HLA class I and class II types were obtained from metadata supplied by the sample provider rather than from assay-based typing.

Concerning this clone: Its recognized antigen is unknown. No qualities accompany the bases; no much larger clone lies one base away.

The germline V gene (reference sequence) provides CDR1 LNHDA and CDR2 SQIVND. Unmatched junction bases come to 11, with V trimmed by 3 bases and J by 7 bases. Spanning cysteine to phenylalanine, the CDR3 consists of 16 amino acids. Only CDR3 DNA is held: 48 bases, read in frame from base 1. The immunoSEQ Assay, a bias-controlled multiplex PCR, was used to amplify TCRbeta CDR3 regions from genomic DNA. The source study handled its data this way. Nucleated cell counts per sample were estimated from amplification of reference gene primers within the assay. Sequence reads were collapsed and filtered to measure the absolute abundance of every unique TCRbeta CDR3 rearrangement. Productive Simpson clonality was computed per sample as the square root of Simpson's diversity index over productive rearrangements. TCRdb obtained this table from immuneACCESS and retained in-frame rearrangements with V and J assigned. These tables miss some clones; where compared with another copy, unresolved V genes account for less than half of the shortfall, and the remainder is unexplained. That table supplies the V and J calls and clone size; D and trimming were determined from the DNA. In all, the sample holds approximately 190,000 clones, and just under 85% of those were seen once. The ten largest clones capture less than 6.5% of the sample.

Collaborating institutions collected whole blood in K2EDTA tubes following their own protocols. Collaborator samples were shipped for TCRbeta analysis as frozen whole blood, isolated PBMCs, or DNA extracted from either sample type. Points the paper makes about the study in general: The amount of clinical and demographic metadata varied by source and participant and was provided uncurated.

The source is a woman between 65 and 79 years old with active or convalescent COVID-19. Sequencing was carried out using peripheral blood. Here the chain combines TRBV19 and TRBJ2-1; 8 nucleotides in the junction match TRBD2. CDR3 sequence: CASSMGSGRGKNEQFF. The nucleotide sequence reads TGTGCCAGTAGTATGGGGAGCGGGAGAGGAAAGAATGAGCAGTTCTTC.